This is a list of T cell receptor beta chains from one sample in a study of blood T cell repertoires in COVID-19. Method: immunoSEQ multiplex PCR; TCRdb's copy keeps in-frame clones and lacks some. The sample carries approximately 62,000 clones, roughly four fifths recorded once. Sequenced sample: peripheral blood. The receptors were sampled from a woman in her forties or fifties with active or convalescent COVID-19. Both conserved end residues are part of each CDR3. The D gene is left open where the match is weak. Size is omitted from some rows. Given values are once, few, many or a class for expanded clones.

TRBV30	-	TRBJ1-4	TRBD1	CAWRETGFNEKLFF	TGTGCCTGGAGGGAGACAGGGTTTAATGAAAAACTGTTTTTT
TRBV7-2	few	TRBJ2-5	-	CASSLVGAVETQYF	TGTGCCAGCAGCTTAGTCGGAGCGGTAGAGACCCAGTACTTC
TRBV24-1	few	TRBJ2-1	TRBD2	CATSRAGADEQFF	TGTGCCACCAGCCGCGCGGGAGCGGATGAGCAGTTCTTC
TRBV10-3	few	TRBJ1-4	TRBD1	CAISESQGTENEKLFF	TGTGCCATCAGTGAGTCACAAGGGACAGAAAATGAAAAACTGTTTTTT
TRBV3-1/TRBV3-2	-	TRBJ2-5	TRBD2	CASRKIGWLADLQETQYF	TGTGCCAGCAGGAAGATAGGGTGGCTAGCGGACCTCCAAGAGACCCAGTACTTC
TRBV7-9	once	TRBJ2-6	TRBD2	CASTLGPRLADLSGANVLTF	TGTGCCAGCACCTTGGGGCCAAGACTAGCAGATCTCTCTGGGGCCAACGTCCTGACTTTC
TRBV2	-	TRBJ2-7	-	CASGQVYRQYF	TGTGCCAGCGGCCAAGTCTACAGGCAGTACTTC
TRBV24-1	-	TRBJ2-3	TRBD2	CATSDPVLAGGSLRGYRTDTQYF	TGTGCCACCAGTGATCCGGTGCTAGCGGGAGGGTCCCTCCGAGGGTATCGCACAGATACGCAGTATTTT
TRBV9	-	TRBJ2-3	-	CASSVAGASTDTQYF	TGTGCCAGCAGCGTAGCGGGAGCCAGCACAGATACGCAGTATTTT
TRBV11-2	-	TRBJ2-3	-	CASSLDVTSTDTQYF	TGTGCCAGCAGCTTAGACGTGACTAGCACAGATACGCAGTATTTT
TRBV6-5	-	TRBJ1-2	-	CASSLTGTYGYTF	TGTGCCAGCAGTTTGACAGGCACCTATGGCTACACCTTC
TRBV13	-	TRBJ2-1	TRBD2	CASSPQRLAGEGEQFF	TGTGCCAGCAGCCCCCAGAGGCTAGCGGGAGAGGGGGAGCAGTTCTTC
TRBV30	once	TRBJ1-2	-	CAWIRGQASGYTF	TGTGCCTGGATCCGCGGACAAGCCTCGGGCTACACCTTC
TRBV18	-	TRBJ2-7	-	CASSLTQGSYEQYF	TGTGCCAGCTCATTGACTCAGGGAAGCTACGAGCAGTACTTC
TRBV19	-	TRBJ1-3	TRBD1	CASSIRMPQGASSGNTIYF	TGTGCCAGTAGCATAAGGATGCCACAGGGGGCTTCATCTGGAAACACCATATATTTT
TRBV30	-	TRBJ2-1	TRBD2	CAWSGLVGLAQFF	TGTGCCTGGTCCGGACTAGTTGGCTTGGCCCAGTTCTTC